This T cell receptor (beta chain) was captured by sequencing in a study of cytomegalovirus exposure and HLA in healthy donors. Study-level findings and limits: When a later analysis was performed, an Asian-associated ancestry cluster reportedly had fewer N-insertions than the roughly 630-donor mean.

A multiplex PCR was run with 60 Vbeta primers and 13 Jbeta primers. Sequenced by immunoSEQ multiplex PCR; TCRdb stores in-frame clones only, minus some. This table has some 150,000 clones, 71% appearing once. CDR1 is MDHEN and CDR2 is SYDVKM in the germline V gene. V lost 6 bases and J 0 bases, leaving 14 bases between the germline ends. The CDR3 has 16 residues. Remarks on this clone: Antigen: not known.

The receptor's source is a woman between 25 and 40 years old in good health and CMV-seronegative. The specimen sequenced was PBMCs. The rearrangement uses TRBV28 and TRBJ1-4; the D is unclear. CDR3 in amino acids: CASSEREYATNEKLFF. The CDR3 region has the DNA TGTGCCAGCAGCGAACGGGAGTATGCAACTAATGAAAAACTGTTTTTT.